This entry lists 12 T cell receptor beta chains sequenced from one sample in a study of patients and donors after allogeneic stem cell transplantation. TCRdb redid the calling of the RT-PCR reads with MiXCR, one entry per CDR3 protein. The data show some 230,000 distinct CDR3 sequences, roughly 14% seen once. The sequenced sample consisted of blood, either unsorted or a sorted T cell fraction (not recorded which). These receptors were collected from a human donor who was either an allogeneic HSCT recipient or a stem cell or donor lymphocyte infusion donor (not recorded which). It is not recorded whose cells these are; they may come from a transplant donor.

This clonotype was picked up many times. V and J are TRBV28 and TRBJ2-7, with D uncertain. V was cut by 6 bases and J by 0 bases, with 9 bases left in between. There are 13 residues in the CDR3. Germline loops: CDR1 MDHEN, CDR2 SYDVKM. Here the CDR3 DNA reads TGTGCCAGCAGCCTCCTTAGCTCCTACGAGCAGTACTTC. It specifies CASSLLSSYEQYF.

This chain joins TRBV5-1 and TRBJ2-1, with 10 bases lining up with TRBD2. CDR1 and CDR2 from the germline V gene are SGHRS and YFSETQ. J gave up 2 bases and V 2 bases, and 4 bases lay outside the gene matches. The CDR3 is made up of 16 amino acids. The CDR3 loop reads CASSLGLAAPYNEQFF. The CDR3 DNA reads TGCGCCAGCAGCTTAGGACTAGCGGCCCCCTACAATGAGCAGTTCTTC.

This chain uses TRBV3-1 with TRBJ2-5, with no clear D. The CDR3 has 15 amino acids. Germline V CDR1 and CDR2: LGHDT, YNNKEL (reference sequence). V was clipped by 3 bases and J by 2 bases, with 13 bases between them. The DNA for the CDR3 is TGTGCCAGCAGCCAGGTCCGGACGCCTCAAGAGACCCAGTACTTC. Residues: CASSQVRTPQETQYF.

This clonotype was seen many times. The chain combines TRBV7-2 with TRBJ2-2; D may be TRBD2 (6 bases). CDR1 and CDR2 from the germline V gene are SGHTA and FQGNSA. The CDR3 has 17 amino acids. The germline V and J ends were trimmed by 5 bases and 1 base, with 17 bases remaining between them. The CDR3 spells CASSPRGRAGNTGELFF. CDR3 sequence (DNA): TGTGCCAGCAGCCCACGAGGCCGAGCGGGGAACACCGGGGAGCTGTTTTTT. Together with reference TRBV7-2 and TRBJ2-2, the CDR3 gives the full variable domain: GAGVSQSPSNKVTEKGKDVELRCDPISGHTALYWYRQSLGQGLEFLIYFQGNSAPDKSGLPSDRFSAERTGGSVSTLTIQRTQQEDSAVYLCASSPRGRAGNTGELFFGEGSRLTVL.

This clonotype has a count of ten or more. The chain recombines TRBV29-1 with TRBJ2-3; D gene uncertain. Trimming pared 4 bases from V and 1 base from J, leaving 9 bases between. Per germline, CDR1 SQVTM and CDR2 ANQGSEA. CDR3 length: 13 residues. CDR3: CSVAGAGTDTQYF. In DNA form, the CDR3 reads TGCAGCGTTGCCGGAGCAGGCACAGATACGCAGTATTTT.

This clonotype was recorded many times. The chain combines TRBV24-1 with TRBJ2-7; D not certain. V gave up 4 bases and J gave up 2 bases, with 11 bases separating them. The CDR3 is 14 amino acids. Germline values: CDR1 KGHDR, CDR2 SFDVKD. This CDR3 reads CATSESFTPYEQYF. CDR3 DNA: TGTGCCACCAGTGAAAGTTTCACTCCCTACGAGCAGTACTTC.

In its sample, this clonotype was seen a few times. The chain is built from TRBV14 and TRBJ1-6; TRBD1 might be the D (6 bases). The CDR3 runs to 15 residues. CDR1 is SGHDN, CDR2 FVKESK, per germline. V lost 3 bases, J lost 7 bases, and 13 bases lay in between. The CDR3 reads CASSQGAMGNSPLHF. The CDR3 DNA follows: TGTGCCAGCAGCCAGGGGGCTATGGGGAATTCACCCCTCCACTTT. Using reference TRBV14 and TRBJ1-6 for the parts outside the CDR3, the full variable domain is EAGVTQFPSHSVIEKGQTVTLRCDPISGHDNLYWYRRVMGKEIKFLLHFVKESKQDESGMPNNRFLAERTGGTYSTLKVQPAELEDSGVYFCASSQGAMGNSPLHFGNGTRLTVT.

This clonotype showed up many times. J is TRBJ1-2 and V is TRBV5-1; perhaps TRBD1 as D (6 bases). V lost 2 bases to trimming and J lost 6 bases, with 11 bases between them. Germline CDR1 and CDR2: SGHRS and YFSETQ. This CDR3 spans 13 amino acids. This CDR3 reads CASSFTGSHGYTF. The CDR3, as DNA: TGCGCCAGCAGCTTCACAGGGTCGCATGGCTACACCTTC.

Only a few counts were recorded for this clonotype. The chain uses TRBV7-2 and TRBJ2-3, with a possible D match to TRBD2 (6 bases). The CDR3 has 15 residues. V shed 6 bases and J shed 6 bases, with 19 bases lying between them. Per germline, CDR1 SGHTA and CDR2 FQGNSA. CDR3 amino acids: CASRLGTGKLDTQYF. CDR3 nucleotides: TGTGCCAGCAGGCTTGGGACTGGAAAACTTGATACGCAGTATTTT.

The CDR3 coding sequence is TGTGCCTCCCAGGACAGGGCTTATCAGCCCCAGCATTTT. Translating gives CASQDRAYQPQHF. This chain uses TRBV6-2 or TRBV6-3 with TRBJ1-5, with 8 bases matching TRBD1. CDR3 length: 13 amino acids. The V gene's germline CDR1 is MNHEY and CDR2 SVGEGT. V gave up 11 bases and J gave up 5 bases; unmatched junction bases: 8.

In the case of this clonotype: This clone may be a read error of a much larger clone one base away. V gene TRBV6-2 or TRBV6-3 combines with J gene TRBJ2-7, with D possibly matching TRBD1 (6 bases). Germline CDR1 is MNHEY and CDR2 is SVGEGT. There are 11 residues in the CDR3. Trimming took off 5 bases at V and 4 bases at J, with 6 bases between the two ends. DNA for the CDR3: TGTGCCAGCAGTGACAGGTACGAGCAGTACTTC. Translating gives CASSDRYEQYF.

The chain links TRBV5-1 to TRBJ2-3, with D perhaps given as TRBD1 or TRBD2 (5 bases each). The V end was cut by 2 bases, the J end by 7 bases, with 20 bases between. The germline CDR1 and CDR2 sequences are SGHRS and YFSETQ. The CDR3 covers 16 residues. The CDR3 bases are TGCGCCAGCAGCTTCGGCCGGGACCATCTCCCTAATACGCAGTATTTT. This codes for CASSFGRDHLPNTQYF.